Listed here are 9 T cell receptor beta chains from one sample, sequenced in a study of blood T cells in healthy people across ages. A second PCR, run for roughly 7 to 12 cycles, used a sample-barcoded 5' primer plus a J-beta primer mix. One entry per CDR3 protein results from TCRdb running MiXCR on the 5' RACE reads. The table lists 1.4 million or so distinct CDR3 sequences, approximately 42% of them singletons, with approximately 4.1% in the top ten. Source material: blood. The receptors shown here come from a woman aged 18-35 years in good health.

The chain has TRBV28 and TRBJ1-3, with TRBD1 identical over 8 bases. The V gene's germline CDR1 is MDHEN and CDR2 SYDVKM. This CDR3 has 14 residues. J gave up 4 bases and V 5 bases, and 4 bases lay outside the gene matches. The CDR3 protein is CASSPRTGGNTIYF. In DNA form, the CDR3 reads TGTGCCAGCAGTCCGAGGACAGGGGGAAACACCATATATTTT.

The V call is TRBV25-1, the J call TRBJ2-7; 13 nucleotides agree with TRBD2. The ends lost 7 bases at V and 7 bases at J; junction bases unmatched: 7. The CDR3 has 14 amino acids. The germline V gene has CDR1 MGHDK and CDR2 SYGVNS. In nucleotides, the CDR3 is TGTGCCAGCACCGGACTAGCGGGAGTGGGAGAGCAGTACTTC. Amino acid sequence: CASTGLAGVGEQYF.

This rearrangement joins TRBV7-2 to TRBJ1-5, with D possibly TRBD1 on 6 matching bases. This CDR3 has 19 residues. The germline gives CDR1 SGHTA, CDR2 FQGNSA. The V and J ends lost 4 bases and 2 bases respectively, with 24 bases between them. For the CDR3, the DNA is TGTGCCAGCAGCTCCCCGCCTGGGGGGCGCGGATATGGCAATCAGCCCCAGCATTTT. Protein product: CASSSPPGGRGYGNQPQHF.

The chain couples TRBV5-1 to TRBJ1-1; D may be TRBD1 (5 bases). Germline V gene lookup returns CDR1 SGHRS and CDR2 YFSETQ. V gave up 1 base and J gave up 10 bases, with 14 bases separating them. This CDR3 is built from 13 residues. The DNA of the CDR3 is TGCGCCAGCAGCTTGCACCCGCCGAGGGGAGCTTTCTTT. Amino acid sequence: CASSLHPPRGAFF. The whole variable domain, filled in from reference TRBV5-1 and TRBJ1-1, reads KAGVTQTPRYLIKTRGQQVTLSCSPISGHRSVSWYQQTPGQGLQFLFEYFSETQRNKGNFPGRFSGRQFSNSRSEMNVSTLELGDSALYLCASSLHPPRGAFFGQGTRLTVV.

In this sample, this clonotype turned up a few times. This chain connects TRBV20-1 to TRBJ1-6; D not resolved. The CDR3 spans 14 residues. Germline CDR1 reads DFQATT; CDR2 reads SNEGSKA (reference sequence). With 4 bases removed from V and 7 bases from J, the gap between germline ends came to 14 bases. The CDR3 DNA is TGCAGTGCTAAGGAAGGCTCAGTAAATTCACCCCTCCACTTT. This gives the protein CSAKEGSVNSPLHF.

This clonotype was detected ten times or more. The genes are TRBV20-1 and TRBJ2-3; D uncertain. V was shortened by 0 bases and J by 2 bases, with 12 bases between the two germline ends. Germline V gives CDR1 DFQATT, CDR2 SNEGSKA (reference sequence). The CDR3 has 15 residues. The CDR3 nucleotides read TGCAGTGCTAGAGATATCGGCCTTATCACAGATACGCAGTATTTT. Its protein is CSARDIGLITDTQYF.

The chain couples TRBV7-9 to TRBJ2-7; D might be TRBD2 (5 bases). This CDR3 is built from 14 residues. Trimming left V 5 bases short and J 3 bases short, with 14 bases between. CDR1 is SEHNR, CDR2 FQNEAQ, per germline (reference sequence). The CDR3 loop reads CASSKREENYEQYF. The CDR3 coding sequence is TGTGCCAGCAGCAAGAGGGAAGAAAACTACGAGCAGTACTTC.

The chain combines TRBV20-1 with TRBJ2-3, with 11 bases that match TRBD2. The CDR3 consists of 15 residues. Germline V gene sequence: CDR1 DFQATT, CDR2 SNEGSKA (reference sequence). V lost 1 base and J lost 6; bases outside the gene matches: 6. CDR3 bases: TGCAGTGCTAGAGTTCTAGCGGGAGGTGCCGATACGCAGTATTTT. It is translated as CSARVLAGGADTQYF.

The J gene is TRBJ2-2, the V gene TRBV12-3 or TRBV12-4, with a possible D match to TRBD1 (5 bases). V was pared by 3 bases and J by 4 bases, with 15 bases between. The CDR3 is 16 residues long. Here the CDR3 DNA reads TGTGCCAGCAGTTTCCGTCATGACAGCGCCACCGGGGAGCTGTTTTTT. This translates into CASSFRHDSATGELFF.